The clone carrying this TCR beta chain was counted at least ten times. TCRdb used MiXCR to reprocess the 5' RACE reads, holding one entry per CDR3 protein. The data hold around 49,000 distinct CDR3 sequences, with 6.8% observed a single time. In germline, CDR1 is LNHDA, CDR2 SQIVND (reference sequence). The CDR3 contains 14 residues. The ends were cut back, 5 bases at V and 1 base at J, with 11 bases in the middle. The data were obtained in a study of T cells after yellow fever vaccination. Whole-study context: With SMART-Seq v4 Ultra Low Input, the fractions containing low cell numbers were prepared.

The material was CD8+ T cells not binding an NS4B(214-222) dextramer, sorted from PBMCs, obtained 45 days after the yellow fever booster vaccination. The source is a man aged 25-45 years who received the YFV17D yellow fever vaccine. The rearrangement links TRBV19 to TRBJ2-5; D tentatively reads TRBD1 or TRBD2 (5 bases each). The CDR3 DNA sequence: TGTGCCAGTAGTGCCTGGGACGGCCAAGAGACCCAGTACTTC. It encodes CASSAWDGQETQYF.